These 3 T cell receptor beta chains were sequenced from one sample in a study of T cell changes during pregnancy in multiple sclerosis. TCRdb's copy holds only in-frame clones and misses some; the assay was immunoSEQ multiplex PCR. The sample includes tens of thousands of clones, just over 85% seen only once; the top ten take about 1.2%. This specimen was CD4+ T cells from peripheral blood mononuclear cells, taken before pregnancy. The receptors were sampled from a female donor with multiple sclerosis, enrolled in a pregnancy study.

The chain recombines TRBV4-3 with TRBJ1-5, with D maybe TRBD1 (5 bases). The V and J ends lost 2 bases and 0 bases respectively, with 17 bases between them. CDR1 LGHNA and CDR2 YSLEER come from the germline V gene. The CDR3 consists of 18 residues. The CDR3 DNA reads TGCGCCAGCAGCCAAAACATTTGGGACTTATATAGCAATCAGCCCCAGCATTTT. This encodes CASSQNIWDLYSNQPQHF.

The V and J genes are TRBV4-2 and TRBJ2-1; no reliable D call. V dropped 0 bases and J dropped 7 bases, with 19 bases sitting between them. This CDR3 contains 17 residues. Germline V gives CDR1 LGHNA, CDR2 YNFKEQ. The CDR3 DNA follows: TGTGCCAGCAGCCAAGATTCAGTTCTAGAGTGGTTAAATGAGCAGTTCTTC. This translates into CASSQDSVLEWLNEQFF.

This clone was seen only a few times. The chain's CDR3 is CASSLMGGVDEKLFF. CDR3 DNA: TGTGCCAGCAGCCTTATGGGGGGGGTGGATGAAAAACTGTTTTTT. The chain is built from TRBV5-5 and TRBJ1-4; D perhaps matches TRBD1 (5 bases). Germline CDR1 and CDR2: SGHKS and YYEKEE (reference sequence). V was trimmed by 4 bases and J by 6 bases, leaving 16 bases between them. The CDR3 totals 15 residues.